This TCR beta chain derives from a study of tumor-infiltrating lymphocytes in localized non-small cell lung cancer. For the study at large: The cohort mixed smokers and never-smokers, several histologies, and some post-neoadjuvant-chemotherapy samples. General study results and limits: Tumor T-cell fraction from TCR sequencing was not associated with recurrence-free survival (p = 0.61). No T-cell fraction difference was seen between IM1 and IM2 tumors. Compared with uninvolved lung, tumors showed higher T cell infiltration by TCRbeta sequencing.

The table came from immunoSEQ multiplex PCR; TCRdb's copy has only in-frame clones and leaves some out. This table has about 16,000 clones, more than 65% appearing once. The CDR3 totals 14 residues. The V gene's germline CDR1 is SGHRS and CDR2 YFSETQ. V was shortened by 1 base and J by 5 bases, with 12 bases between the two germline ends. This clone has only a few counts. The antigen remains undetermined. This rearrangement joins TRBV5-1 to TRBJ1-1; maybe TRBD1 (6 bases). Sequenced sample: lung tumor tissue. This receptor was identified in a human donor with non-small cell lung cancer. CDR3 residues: CASSLQGQETEAFF. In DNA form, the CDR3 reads TGCGCCAGCAGCTTGCAGGGGCAAGAGACTGAAGCTTTCTTT.